These 2 T cell receptor beta chains originate from one sample sequenced in a study of blood T cells in healthy people across ages. The use of a sample-barcoded 5' primer and a J-beta primer mix characterized a second PCR of roughly 7 to 12 cycles. TCRdb reprocessed the 5' RACE reads with MiXCR, giving one entry per CDR3 protein. This sample has hundreds of thousands of distinct CDR3 sequences; about 54% occur once, and the top ten carry roughly 34%. The sequenced sample was blood. These receptors were collected from a man between 60 and 70 years old in good health.

This clonotype was detected only once. The J gene is TRBJ1-1, the V gene TRBV27; no clear D. The CDR3 is 15 amino acids. V lost 5 bases, J lost 6 bases, and 19 bases lay in between. Germline assignment: CDR1 MNHEY and CDR2 SMNVEV (reference sequence). Here the CDR3 DNA reads TGTGCCAGCAGTCAGGCGACCCTAGGGAATTCTGAAGCTTTCTTT. As protein: CASSQATLGNSEAFF.

This clonotype was picked up one time. This rearrangement joins TRBV7-9 to TRBJ1-1; no firm D call. Deletions cut 6 bases from V and 3 bases from J, with 14 bases between. The germline V gene has CDR1 SEHNR and CDR2 FQNEAQ (reference sequence). The CDR3 has 14 amino acids. The DNA for the CDR3 is TGTGCCAGCAGACCTCCCCGTGCGGACACTGAAGCTTTCTTT. This translates into CASRPPRADTEAFF.